The T cell receptor beta chain under discussion was sequenced for a study of cytomegalovirus exposure and HLA in healthy donors. Regarding the study as a whole: In all likelihood, a cluster of highly shared sequence variants was a sequencing artifact. Across HLA loci, a later analysis found differing TCR association rates, with DRB1 most and HLA-C fewest. Three chains linked to CMV were shown in vitro to be specific for CMV antigens.

PCR primers comprised 60 Vbeta and 13 Jbeta primers. This table comes from immunoSEQ multiplex PCR, and its TCRdb copy is limited to in-frame clones, with some not included. The table has under 150,000 clones, about two thirds seen once; the top ten hold around 2.5%. In regard to this clone: Its antigen is unknown.

Trimming removed 2 bases from V and 1 base from J, with 9 bases in between. The V gene's germline CDR1 is SGHTS and CDR2 YDEGEE. This CDR3 is built from 15 residues. The sequence derives from an older woman in good health and CMV-seropositive. Sequencing was done on a sample of PBMCs. The chain uses TRBV5-8 and TRBJ2-2; the D gene is possibly TRBD1 (5 bases). CDR3 DNA: TGTGCCAGCAGCTTTACAGGAAGGAACACCGGGGAGCTGTTTTTT. Protein product: CASSFTGRNTGELFF.